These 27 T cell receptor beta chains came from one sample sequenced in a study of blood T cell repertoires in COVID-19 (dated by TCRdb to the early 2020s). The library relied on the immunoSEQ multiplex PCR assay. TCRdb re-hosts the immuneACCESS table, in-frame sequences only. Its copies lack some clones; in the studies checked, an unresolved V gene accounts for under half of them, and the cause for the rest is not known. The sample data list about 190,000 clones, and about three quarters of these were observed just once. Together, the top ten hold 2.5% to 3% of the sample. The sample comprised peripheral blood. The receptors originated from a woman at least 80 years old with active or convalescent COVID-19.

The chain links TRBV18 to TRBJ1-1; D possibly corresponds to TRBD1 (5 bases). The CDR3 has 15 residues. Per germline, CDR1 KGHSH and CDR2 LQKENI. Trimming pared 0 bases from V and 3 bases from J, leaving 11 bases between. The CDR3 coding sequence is TGTGCCAGCTCACCACCGTCGCGGGGGGACACTGAAGCTTTCTTT. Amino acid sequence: CASSPPSRGDTEAFF.

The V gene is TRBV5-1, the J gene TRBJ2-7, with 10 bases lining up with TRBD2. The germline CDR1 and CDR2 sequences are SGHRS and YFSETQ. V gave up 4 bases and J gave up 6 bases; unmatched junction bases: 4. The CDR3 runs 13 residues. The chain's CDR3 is CASSARLAGEQYF. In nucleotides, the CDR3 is TGCGCCAGCAGCGCTAGACTAGCGGGCGAGCAGTACTTC.

The CDR3 protein is CASRRGTQNTGELFF. CDR3 nucleotide sequence: TGTGCCAGCAGACGAGGGACACAGAACACCGGGGAGCTGTTTTTT. This rearrangement joins TRBV6-5 to TRBJ2-2, with D possibly being TRBD1 (6 bases). V lost 6 bases, J lost 1 base, and 12 bases lay in between. CDR3 length: 15 amino acids. Per the germline V gene, CDR1 is MNHEY and CDR2 is SVGAGI.

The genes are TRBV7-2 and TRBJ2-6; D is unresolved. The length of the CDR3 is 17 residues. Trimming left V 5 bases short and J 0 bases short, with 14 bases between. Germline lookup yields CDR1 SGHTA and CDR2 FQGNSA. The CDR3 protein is CASSAQPQVSGANVLTF. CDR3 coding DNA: TGTGCCAGCAGCGCACAGCCTCAGGTCTCTGGGGCCAACGTCCTGACTTTC.

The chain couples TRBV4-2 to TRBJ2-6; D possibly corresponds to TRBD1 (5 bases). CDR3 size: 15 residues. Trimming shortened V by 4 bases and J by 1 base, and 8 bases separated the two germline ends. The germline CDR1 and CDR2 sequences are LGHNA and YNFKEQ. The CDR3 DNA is TGTGCCAGCAGCCTAGCAGGGTCTGGGGCCAACGTCCTGACTTTC. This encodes CASSLAGSGANVLTF.

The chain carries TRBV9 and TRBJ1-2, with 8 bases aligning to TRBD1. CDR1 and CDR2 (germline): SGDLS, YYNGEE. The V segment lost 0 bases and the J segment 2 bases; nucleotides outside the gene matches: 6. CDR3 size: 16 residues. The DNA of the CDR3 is TGTGCCAGCAGCGTAGGAGGAACAGGGGGGAACTATGGCTACACCTTC. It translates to CASSVGGTGGNYGYTF.

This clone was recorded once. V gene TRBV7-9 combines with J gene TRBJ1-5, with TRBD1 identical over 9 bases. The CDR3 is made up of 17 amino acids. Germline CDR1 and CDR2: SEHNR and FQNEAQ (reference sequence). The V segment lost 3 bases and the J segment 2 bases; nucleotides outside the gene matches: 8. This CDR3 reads CASSFLPGQGGNQPQHF. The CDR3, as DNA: TGTGCCAGCAGCTTTCTCCCGGGACAGGGCGGCAATCAGCCCCAGCATTTT. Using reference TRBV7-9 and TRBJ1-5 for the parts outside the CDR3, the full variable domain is DTGVSQNPRHKITKRGQNVTFRCDPISEHNRLYWYRQTLGQGPEFLTYFQNEAQLEKSRLLSDRFSAERPKGSFSTLEIQRTEQGDSAMYLCASSFLPGQGGNQPQHFGDGTRLSIL.

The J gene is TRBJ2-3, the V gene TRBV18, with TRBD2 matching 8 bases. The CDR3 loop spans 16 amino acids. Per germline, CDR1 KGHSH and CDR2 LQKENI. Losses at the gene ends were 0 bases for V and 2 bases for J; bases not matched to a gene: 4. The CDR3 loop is CASSPPGLGVTDTQYF. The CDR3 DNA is TGTGCCAGCTCACCACCGGGACTAGGTGTCACAGATACGCAGTATTTT.

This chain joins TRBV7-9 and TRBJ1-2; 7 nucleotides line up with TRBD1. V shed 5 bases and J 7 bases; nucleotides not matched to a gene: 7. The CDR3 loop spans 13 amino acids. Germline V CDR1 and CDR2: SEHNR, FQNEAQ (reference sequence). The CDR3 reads CASSINTGVGYTF. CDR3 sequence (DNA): TGTGCCAGCAGCATAAACACAGGGGTTGGCTACACCTTC. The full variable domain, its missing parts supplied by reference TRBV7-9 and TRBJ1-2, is DTGVSQNPRHKITKRGQNVTFRCDPISEHNRLYWYRQTLGQGPEFLTYFQNEAQLEKSRLLSDRFSAERPKGSFSTLEIQRTEQGDSAMYLCASSINTGVGYTFGSGTRLTVV.

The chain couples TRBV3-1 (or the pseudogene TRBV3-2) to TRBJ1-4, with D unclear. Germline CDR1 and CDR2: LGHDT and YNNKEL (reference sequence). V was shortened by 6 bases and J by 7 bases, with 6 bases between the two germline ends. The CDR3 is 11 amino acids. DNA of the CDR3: TGTGCCAGCAGTTTTAGTGAAAAACTGTTTTTT. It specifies CASSFSEKLFF.

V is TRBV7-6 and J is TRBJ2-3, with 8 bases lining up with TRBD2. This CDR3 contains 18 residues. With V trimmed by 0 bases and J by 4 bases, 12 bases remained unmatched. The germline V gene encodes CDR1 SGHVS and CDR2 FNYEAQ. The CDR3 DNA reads TGTGCCAGCAGCTTAGCCCTCTCGGGCGGGGGGTTTGCAGATACGCAGTATTTT. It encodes CASSLALSGGGFADTQYF.

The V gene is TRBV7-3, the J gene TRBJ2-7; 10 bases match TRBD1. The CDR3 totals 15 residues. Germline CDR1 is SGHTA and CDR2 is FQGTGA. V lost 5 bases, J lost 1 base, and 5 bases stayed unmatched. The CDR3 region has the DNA TGTGCCAGCAGCATGGGACAGGGGCGTTCCTACGAGCAGTACTTC. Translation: CASSMGQGRSYEQYF.

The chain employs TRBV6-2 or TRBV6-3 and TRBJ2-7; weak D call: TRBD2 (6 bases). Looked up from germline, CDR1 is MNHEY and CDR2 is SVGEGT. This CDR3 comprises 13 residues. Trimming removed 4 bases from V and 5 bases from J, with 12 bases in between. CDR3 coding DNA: TGTGCCAGCAGTTGGGGGGTCAGGGACGAGCAGTACTTC. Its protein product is CASSWGVRDEQYF.

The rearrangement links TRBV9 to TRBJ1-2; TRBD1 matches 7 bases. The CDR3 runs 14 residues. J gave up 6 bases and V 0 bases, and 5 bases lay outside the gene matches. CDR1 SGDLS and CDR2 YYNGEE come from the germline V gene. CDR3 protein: CASSVATGVDGYTF. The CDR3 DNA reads TGTGCCAGCAGCGTAGCTACAGGGGTCGATGGCTACACCTTC. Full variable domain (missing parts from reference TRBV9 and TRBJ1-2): DSGVTQTPKHLITATGQRVTLRCSPRSGDLSVYWYQQSLDQGLQFLIQYYNGEERAKGNILERFSAQQFPDLHSELNLSSLELGDSALYFCASSVATGVDGYTFGSGTRLTVV.

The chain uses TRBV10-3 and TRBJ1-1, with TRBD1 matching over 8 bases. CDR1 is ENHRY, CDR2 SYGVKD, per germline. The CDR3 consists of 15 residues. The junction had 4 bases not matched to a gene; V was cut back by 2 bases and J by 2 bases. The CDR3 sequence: CAISEIGQGNTEAFF. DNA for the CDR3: TGTGCCATCAGTGAGATCGGACAGGGAAACACTGAAGCTTTCTTT.

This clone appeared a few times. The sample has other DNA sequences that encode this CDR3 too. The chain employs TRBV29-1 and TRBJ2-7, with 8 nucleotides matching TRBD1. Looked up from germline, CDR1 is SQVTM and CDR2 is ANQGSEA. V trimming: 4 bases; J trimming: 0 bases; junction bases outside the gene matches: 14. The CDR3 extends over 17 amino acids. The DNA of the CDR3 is TGCAGCGTTGCGGATCGGAAGGACAGGGCGCCCTCCTACGAGCAGTACTTC. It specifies CSVADRKDRAPSYEQYF.

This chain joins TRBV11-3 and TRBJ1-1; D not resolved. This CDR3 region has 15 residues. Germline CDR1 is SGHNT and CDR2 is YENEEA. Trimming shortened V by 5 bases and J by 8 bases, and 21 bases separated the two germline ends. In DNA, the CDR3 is TGTGCCAGCAGCCCCCGCCGCGTGAAGGGAGGGGAAGCTTTCTTT. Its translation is CASSPRRVKGGEAFF.

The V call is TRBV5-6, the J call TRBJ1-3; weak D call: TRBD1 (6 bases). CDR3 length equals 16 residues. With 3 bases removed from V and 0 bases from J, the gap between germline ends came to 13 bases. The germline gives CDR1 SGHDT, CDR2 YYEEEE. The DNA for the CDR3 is TGTGCCAGCAGCTCAAGACAGGCCCTCTCTGGAAACACCATATATTTT. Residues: CASSSRQALSGNTIYF.

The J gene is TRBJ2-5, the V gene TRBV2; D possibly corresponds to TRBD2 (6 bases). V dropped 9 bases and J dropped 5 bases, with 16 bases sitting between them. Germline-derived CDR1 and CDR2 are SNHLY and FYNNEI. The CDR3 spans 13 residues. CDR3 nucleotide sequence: TGTGCCAGTGTTCGGGGCAGCGGGGAGACCCAGTACTTC. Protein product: CASVRGSGETQYF.

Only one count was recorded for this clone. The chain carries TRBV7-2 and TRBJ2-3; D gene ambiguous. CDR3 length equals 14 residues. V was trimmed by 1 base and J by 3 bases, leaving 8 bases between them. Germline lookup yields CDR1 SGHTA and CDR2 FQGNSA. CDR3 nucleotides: TGTGCCAGCAGCTTAGTGGCAAGAACAGATACGCAGTATTTT. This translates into CASSLVARTDTQYF.

The CDR3 coding sequence is TGTGCCAGCAGTTTACTAAGGGGCGTTTGGGGGCCCGGCCAGCACACTGAAGCTTTCTTT. It specifies CASSLLRGVWGPGQHTEAFF. The J gene is TRBJ1-1, the V gene TRBV28, with D possibly being TRBD1 (6 bases). CDR1 is MDHEN, CDR2 SYDVKM, per germline. The V gene lost 2 bases and the J gene lost 3 bases, with 28 bases spanning the gap. The length of the CDR3 is 20 residues.

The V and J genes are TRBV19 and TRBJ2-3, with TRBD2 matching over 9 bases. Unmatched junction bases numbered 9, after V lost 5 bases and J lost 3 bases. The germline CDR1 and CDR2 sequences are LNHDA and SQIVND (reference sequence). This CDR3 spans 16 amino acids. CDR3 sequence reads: CASSPRRLAGTDTQYF. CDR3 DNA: TGTGCCAGTAGTCCCAGGAGGCTAGCGGGGACAGATACGCAGTATTTT.

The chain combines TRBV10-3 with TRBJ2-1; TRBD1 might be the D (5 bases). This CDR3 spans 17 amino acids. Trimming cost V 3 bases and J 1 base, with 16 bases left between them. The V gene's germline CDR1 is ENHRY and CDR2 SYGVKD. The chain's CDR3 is CAISDPRGYTSYNEQFF. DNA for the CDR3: TGTGCCATCAGTGACCCAAGGGGCTATACATCCTACAATGAGCAGTTCTTC.

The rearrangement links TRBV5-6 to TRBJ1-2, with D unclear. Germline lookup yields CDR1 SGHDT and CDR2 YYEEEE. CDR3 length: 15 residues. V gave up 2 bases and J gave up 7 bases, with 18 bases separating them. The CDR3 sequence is CASSFYEAPMGGYTF. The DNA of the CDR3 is TGTGCCAGCAGCTTTTACGAGGCCCCTATGGGTGGCTACACCTTC.

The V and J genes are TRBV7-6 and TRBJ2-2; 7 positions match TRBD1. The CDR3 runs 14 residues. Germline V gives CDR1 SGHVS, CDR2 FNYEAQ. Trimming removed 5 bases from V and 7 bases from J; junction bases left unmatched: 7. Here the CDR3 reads CASSKQGSDGELFF. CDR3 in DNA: TGTGCCAGCAGCAAACAGGGGTCGGACGGGGAGCTGTTTTTT.

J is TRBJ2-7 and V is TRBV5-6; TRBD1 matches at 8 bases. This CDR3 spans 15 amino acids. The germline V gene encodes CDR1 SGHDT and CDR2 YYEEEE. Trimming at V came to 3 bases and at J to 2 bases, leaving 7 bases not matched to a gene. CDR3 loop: CASSSRGQVTYEQYF. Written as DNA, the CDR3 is TGTGCCAGCAGCTCGCGGGGACAGGTTACCTACGAGCAGTACTTC.

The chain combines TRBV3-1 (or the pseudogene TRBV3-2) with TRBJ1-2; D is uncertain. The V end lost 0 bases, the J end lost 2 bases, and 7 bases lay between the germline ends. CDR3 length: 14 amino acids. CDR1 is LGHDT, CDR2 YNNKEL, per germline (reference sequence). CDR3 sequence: CASSQDLQNYGYTF. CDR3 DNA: TGTGCCAGCAGCCAAGATCTACAGAACTATGGCTACACCTTC.